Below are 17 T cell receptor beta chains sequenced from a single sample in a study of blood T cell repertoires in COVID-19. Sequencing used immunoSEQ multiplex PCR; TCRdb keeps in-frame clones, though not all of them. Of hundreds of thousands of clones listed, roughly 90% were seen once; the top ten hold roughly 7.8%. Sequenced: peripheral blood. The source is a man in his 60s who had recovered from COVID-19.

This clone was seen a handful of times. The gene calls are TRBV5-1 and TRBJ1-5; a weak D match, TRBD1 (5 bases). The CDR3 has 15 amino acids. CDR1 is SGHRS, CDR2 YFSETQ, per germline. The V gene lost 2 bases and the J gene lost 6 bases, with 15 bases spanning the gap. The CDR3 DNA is TGCGCCAGCAGCTTAGGGTCGGGGGTTGGTCAGCCCCAGCATTTT. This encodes CASSLGSGVGQPQHF.

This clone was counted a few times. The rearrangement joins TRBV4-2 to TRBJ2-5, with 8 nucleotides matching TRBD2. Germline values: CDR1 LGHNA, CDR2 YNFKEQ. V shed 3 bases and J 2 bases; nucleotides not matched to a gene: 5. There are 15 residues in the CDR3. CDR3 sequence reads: CASSQPSGPQETQYF. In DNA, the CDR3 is TGTGCCAGCAGCCAGCCTAGCGGGCCTCAAGAGACCCAGTACTTC.

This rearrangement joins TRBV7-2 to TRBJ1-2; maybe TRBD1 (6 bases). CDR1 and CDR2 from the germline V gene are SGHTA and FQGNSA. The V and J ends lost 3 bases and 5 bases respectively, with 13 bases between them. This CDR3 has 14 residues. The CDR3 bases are TGTGCCAGCAGCTTGGCAACAGGGTTGTATGGCTACACCTTC. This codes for CASSLATGLYGYTF.

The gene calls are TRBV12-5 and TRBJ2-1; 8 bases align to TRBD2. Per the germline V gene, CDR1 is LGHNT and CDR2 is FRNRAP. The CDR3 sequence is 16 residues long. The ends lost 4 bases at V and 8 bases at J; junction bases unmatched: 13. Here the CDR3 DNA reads TGTGCTAGTGGTTCCGAGCGGGGGTACAGGGTCGATGAGCAGTTCTTC. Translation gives CASGSERGYRVDEQFF.

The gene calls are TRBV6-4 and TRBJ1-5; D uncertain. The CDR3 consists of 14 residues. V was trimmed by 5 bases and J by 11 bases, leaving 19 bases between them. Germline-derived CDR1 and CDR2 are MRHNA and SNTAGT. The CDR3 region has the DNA TGTGCCAGCAGTCAGGACCCCGGAGGAATGGCCCAGCATTTT. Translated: CASSQDPGGMAQHF.

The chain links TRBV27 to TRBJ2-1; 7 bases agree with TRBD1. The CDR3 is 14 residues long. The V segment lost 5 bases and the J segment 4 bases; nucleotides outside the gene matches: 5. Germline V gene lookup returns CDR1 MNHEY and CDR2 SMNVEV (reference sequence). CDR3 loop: CASSRPGGYNEQFF. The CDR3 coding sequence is TGTGCCAGCAGTAGGCCAGGGGGTTACAATGAGCAGTTCTTC.

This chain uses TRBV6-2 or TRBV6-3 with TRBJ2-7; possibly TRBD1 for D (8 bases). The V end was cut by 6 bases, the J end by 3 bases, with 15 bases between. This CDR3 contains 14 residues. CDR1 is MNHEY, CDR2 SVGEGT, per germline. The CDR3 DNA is TGTGCCAGCAGCACAGGGGGGGCTAACTACGAGCAGTACTTC. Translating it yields CASSTGGANYEQYF.

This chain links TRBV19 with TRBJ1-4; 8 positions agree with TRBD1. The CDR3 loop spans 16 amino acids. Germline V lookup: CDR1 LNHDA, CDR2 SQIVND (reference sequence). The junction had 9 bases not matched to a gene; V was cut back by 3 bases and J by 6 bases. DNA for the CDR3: TGTGCCAGTAGTATCTACAGGGGGACCGGGGATGAAAAACTGTTTTTT. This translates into CASSIYRGTGDEKLFF. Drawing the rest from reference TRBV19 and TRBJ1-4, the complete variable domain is DGGITQSPKYLFRKEGQNVTLSCEQNLNHDAMYWYRQDPGQGLRLIYYSQIVNDFQKGDIAEGYSVSREKKESFPLTVTSAQKNPTAFYLCASSIYRGTGDEKLFFGSGTQLSVL.

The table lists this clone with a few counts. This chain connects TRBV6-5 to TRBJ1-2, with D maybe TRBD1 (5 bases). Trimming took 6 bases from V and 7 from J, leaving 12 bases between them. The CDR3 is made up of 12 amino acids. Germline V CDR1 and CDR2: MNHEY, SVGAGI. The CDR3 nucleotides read TGTGCCAGCAGAACGGGGGGGACTGGCTACACCTTC. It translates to CASRTGGTGYTF.

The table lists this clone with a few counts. Written as DNA, the CDR3 is TGCGCCAGCAGCTCGTACGTCCGGGAGACCCAGTACTTC. Protein product: CASSSYVRETQYF. The chain uses TRBV5-1 and TRBJ2-5; D is undetermined. CDR3 length: 13 amino acids. The V gene lost 3 bases and the J gene lost 5 bases, with 11 bases spanning the gap. The germline CDR1 and CDR2 sequences are SGHRS and YFSETQ.

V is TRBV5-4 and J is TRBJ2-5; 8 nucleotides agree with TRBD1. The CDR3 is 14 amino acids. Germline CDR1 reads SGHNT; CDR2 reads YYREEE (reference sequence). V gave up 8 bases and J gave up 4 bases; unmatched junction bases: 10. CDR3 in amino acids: CASRGQGARETQYF. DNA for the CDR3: TGTGCCAGTCGCGGGCAGGGGGCGCGAGAGACCCAGTACTTC.

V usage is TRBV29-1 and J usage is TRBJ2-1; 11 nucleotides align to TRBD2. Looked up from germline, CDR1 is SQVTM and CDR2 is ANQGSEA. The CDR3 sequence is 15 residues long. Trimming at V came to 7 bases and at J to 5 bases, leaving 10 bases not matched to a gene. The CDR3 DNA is TGCAGCGCCCGAGTACTAGCGGGGGCCCACAATGAGCAGTTCTTC. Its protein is CSARVLAGAHNEQFF.

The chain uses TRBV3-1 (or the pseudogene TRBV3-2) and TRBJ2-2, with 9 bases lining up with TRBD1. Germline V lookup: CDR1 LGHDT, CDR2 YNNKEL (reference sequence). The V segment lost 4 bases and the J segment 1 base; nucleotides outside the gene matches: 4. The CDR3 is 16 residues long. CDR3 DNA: TGTGCCAGCAGCCGGGGGGGACAGGGGAACACCGGGGAGCTGTTTTTT. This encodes CASSRGGQGNTGELFF.

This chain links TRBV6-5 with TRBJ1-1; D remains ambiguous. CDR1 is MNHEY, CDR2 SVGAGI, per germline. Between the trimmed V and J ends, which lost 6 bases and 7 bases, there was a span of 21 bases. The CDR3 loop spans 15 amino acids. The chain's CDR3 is CASSLGLTKGGEAFF. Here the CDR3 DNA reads TGTGCCAGCAGCCTCGGTCTTACGAAGGGAGGTGAAGCTTTCTTT.

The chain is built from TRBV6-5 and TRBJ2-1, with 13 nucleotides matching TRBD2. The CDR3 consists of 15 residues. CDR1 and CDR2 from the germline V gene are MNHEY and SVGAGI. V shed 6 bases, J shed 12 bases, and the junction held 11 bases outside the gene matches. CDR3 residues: CASRLLAGGRFAQFF. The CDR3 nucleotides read TGTGCCAGCAGATTACTAGCGGGGGGGCGATTTGCGCAGTTCTTC.

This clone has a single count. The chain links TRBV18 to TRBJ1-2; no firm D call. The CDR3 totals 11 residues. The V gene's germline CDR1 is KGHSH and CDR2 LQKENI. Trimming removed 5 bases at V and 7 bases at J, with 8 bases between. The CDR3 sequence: CASSNLVGYTF. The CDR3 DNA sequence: TGTGCCAGCTCAAATCTAGTTGGCTACACCTTC.

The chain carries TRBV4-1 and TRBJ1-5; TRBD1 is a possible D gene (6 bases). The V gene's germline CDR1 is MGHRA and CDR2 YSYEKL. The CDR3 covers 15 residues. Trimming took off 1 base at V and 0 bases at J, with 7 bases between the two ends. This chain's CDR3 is CASSQVGGSNQPQHF. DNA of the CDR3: TGCGCCAGCAGCCAAGTAGGGGGTAGCAATCAGCCCCAGCATTTT.